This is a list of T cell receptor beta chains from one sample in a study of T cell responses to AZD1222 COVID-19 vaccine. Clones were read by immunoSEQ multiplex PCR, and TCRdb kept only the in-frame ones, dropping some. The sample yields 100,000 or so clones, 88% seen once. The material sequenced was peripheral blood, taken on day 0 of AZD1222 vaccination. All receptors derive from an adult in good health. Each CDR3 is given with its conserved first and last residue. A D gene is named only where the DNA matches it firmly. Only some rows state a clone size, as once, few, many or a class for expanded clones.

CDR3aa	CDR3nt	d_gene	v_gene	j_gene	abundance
CASSLAQANTEAFF	TGTGCCAGCAGCTTGGCCCAGGCGAACACTGAAGCTTTCTTT	NA	TRBV7-9	TRBJ1-1	NA
CASSPRGEPTGNTIYF	TGTGCCAGCTCACCCCGGGGAGAACCTACTGGAAACACCATATATTTT	NA	TRBV18	TRBJ1-3	NA
CASSQEGILGSRNTEAFF	TGTGCCAGCAGCCAAGAGGGGATCCTAGGCTCTCGAAACACTGAAGCTTTCTTT	NA	TRBV4-2	TRBJ1-1	NA
CASSLGSGIADTQYF	TGTGCCAGCAGCTTGGGGTCAGGAATCGCAGATACGCAGTATTTT	NA	TRBV5-4	TRBJ2-3	NA
CASSETGVGEQYF	TGCGCCAGCAGCGAGACAGGGGTAGGCGAGCAGTACTTC	TRBD1	TRBV5-1	TRBJ2-7	NA
CASSATDPRTYGYTF	TGTGCCAGCAGCGCCACGGACCCCAGGACCTATGGCTACACCTTC	NA	TRBV6-6	TRBJ1-2	NA
CATRWYSSYNEQFF	TGTGCCACCAGATGGTATAGCTCCTACAATGAGCAGTTCTTC	NA	TRBV5-6	TRBJ2-1	NA
CASSLLQGEDTQYF	TGTGCCAGCAGCTTGTTACAGGGAGAAGATACGCAGTATTTT	NA	TRBV7-9	TRBJ2-3	once
CASSQDSWASGTDTQYF	TGTGCCAGCAGCCAAGACTCTTGGGCTAGCGGTACAGATACGCAGTATTTT	TRBD2	TRBV4-2	TRBJ2-3	NA
CASSRQLGQYNEQFF	TGTGCCAGCAGCCGGCAACTAGGCCAATACAATGAGCAGTTCTTC	NA	TRBV11-2	TRBJ2-1	NA
CASSEGARYDEQFF	TGTGCCAGCAGTGAAGGGGCGCGGTATGATGAGCAGTTCTTC	NA	TRBV6-1	TRBJ2-1	NA
CASSEANGHDYEQYF	TGTGCCAGCAGTGAAGCTAACGGACACGACTACGAGCAGTACTTC	NA	TRBV6-1	TRBJ2-7	NA
CAISEPPGTGFPTDTQYF	TGTGCCATCAGCGAACCCCCCGGGACAGGGTTTCCCACAGATACGCAGTATTTT	TRBD1	TRBV10-3	TRBJ2-3	NA
CASRGYLAGYTF	TGTGCCAGCAGGGGTTATCTTGCCGGCTACACCTTC	NA	TRBV28	TRBJ1-2	NA
CASSQEAIGGSAYEQYF	TGCGCCAGCAGCCAAGAAGCCATCGGGGGGTCGGCCTACGAGCAGTACTTC	TRBD2	TRBV4-3	TRBJ2-7	NA
CASSKVRGTTTEAFF	TGTGCCAGCAGCAAAGTTAGAGGGACGACCACTGAAGCTTTCTTT	NA	TRBV21-1	TRBJ1-1	NA
CASSIVRQGGGNTEAFF	TGCGCCAGCAGCATCGTCAGACAGGGTGGTGGGAACACTGAAGCTTTCTTT	TRBD1	TRBV5-1	TRBJ1-1	NA
CASSRLAGYNEQFF	TGTGCCAGCAGTAGGCTAGCGGGGTACAATGAGCAGTTCTTC	TRBD2	TRBV6-2/TRBV6-3	TRBJ2-1	NA
CASSRTEPNYGYTF	TGTGCCAGCAGCAGGACGGAGCCTAACTATGGCTACACCTTC	NA	TRBV21-1	TRBJ1-2	NA
CAVQTGTSGPSGTGELFF	TGTGCCGTACAGACCGGGACTAGCGGCCCCTCGGGCACCGGGGAGCTGTTTTTT	TRBD2	TRBV10-3	TRBJ2-2	once
CASRGKPEAFF	TGTGCCAGCAGGGGTAAACCTGAAGCTTTCTTT	NA	TRBV28	TRBJ1-1	NA
CASSTGVYEQYF	TGTGCCAGCAGTACGGGGGTCTACGAGCAGTACTTC	NA	TRBV9	TRBJ2-7	NA
CASSLEGTSSYEQYF	TGTGCCAGCAGCTTAGAGGGGACTAGCTCCTACGAGCAGTACTTC	TRBD2	TRBV7-3	TRBJ2-7	once